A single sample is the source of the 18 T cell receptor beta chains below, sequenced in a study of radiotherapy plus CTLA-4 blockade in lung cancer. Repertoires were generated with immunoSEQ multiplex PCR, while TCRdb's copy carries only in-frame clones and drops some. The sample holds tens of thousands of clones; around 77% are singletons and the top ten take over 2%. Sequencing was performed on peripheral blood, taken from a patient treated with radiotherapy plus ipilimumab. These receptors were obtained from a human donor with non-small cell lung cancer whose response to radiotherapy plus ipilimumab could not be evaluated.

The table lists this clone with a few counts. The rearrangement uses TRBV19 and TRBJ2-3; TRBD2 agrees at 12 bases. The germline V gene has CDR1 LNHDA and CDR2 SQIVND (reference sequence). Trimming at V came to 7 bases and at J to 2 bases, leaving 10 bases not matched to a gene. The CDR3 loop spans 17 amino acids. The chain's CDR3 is CASTYSGLAGNTDTQYF. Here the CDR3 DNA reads TGTGCCAGTACCTACTCAGGACTAGCGGGGAACACAGATACGCAGTATTTT.

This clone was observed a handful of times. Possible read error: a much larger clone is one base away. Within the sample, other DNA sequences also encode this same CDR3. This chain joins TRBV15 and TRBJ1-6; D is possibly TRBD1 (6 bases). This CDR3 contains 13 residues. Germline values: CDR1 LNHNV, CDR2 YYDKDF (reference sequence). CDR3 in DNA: TGTGCCACACGGACGGACAGAAATTCGCCCCTCCACTTT. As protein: CATRTDRNSPLHF.

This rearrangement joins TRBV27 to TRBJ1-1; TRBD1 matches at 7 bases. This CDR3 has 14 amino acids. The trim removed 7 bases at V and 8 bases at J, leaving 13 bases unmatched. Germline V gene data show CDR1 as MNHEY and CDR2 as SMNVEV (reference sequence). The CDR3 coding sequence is TGTGCCAGCACCCCTTACGCCCGACAGGGCGAAGCTTTCTTT. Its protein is CASTPYARQGEAFF.

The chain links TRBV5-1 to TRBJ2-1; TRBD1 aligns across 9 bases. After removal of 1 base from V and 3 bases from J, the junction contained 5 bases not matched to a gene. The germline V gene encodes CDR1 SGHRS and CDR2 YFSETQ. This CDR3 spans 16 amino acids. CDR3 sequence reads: CASSLPGQGGYNEQFF. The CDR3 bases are TGCGCCAGCAGCTTGCCGGGACAGGGTGGCTACAATGAGCAGTTCTTC.

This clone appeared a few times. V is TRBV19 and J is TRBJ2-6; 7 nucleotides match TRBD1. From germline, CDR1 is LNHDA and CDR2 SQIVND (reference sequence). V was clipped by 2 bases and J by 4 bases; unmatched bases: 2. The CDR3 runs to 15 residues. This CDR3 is CASSIRGQGANVLTF. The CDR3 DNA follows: TGTGCCAGTAGTATAAGGGGGCAAGGGGCCAACGTCCTGACTTTC.

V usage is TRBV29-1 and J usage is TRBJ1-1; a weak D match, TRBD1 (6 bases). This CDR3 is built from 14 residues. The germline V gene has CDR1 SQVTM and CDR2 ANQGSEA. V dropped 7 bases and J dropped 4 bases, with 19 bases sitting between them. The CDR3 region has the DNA TGCAGCGCCACTGGGAGGGGGGGGAGCACTGAAGCTTTCTTT. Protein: CSATGRGGSTEAFF.

CDR3 region: CASSLPSGGAETQYF. Written as DNA, the CDR3 is TGTGCCAGCAGCTTGCCTAGCGGGGGAGCGGAGACCCAGTACTTC. V and J are TRBV7-9 and TRBJ2-5; 10 bases match TRBD2. This CDR3 contains 15 residues. Per the germline V gene, CDR1 is SEHNR and CDR2 is FQNEAQ (reference sequence). J lost 5 bases, V lost 3 bases, and 6 bases had no gene match.

As DNA, the CDR3 is TGTGCCAGAACAAGCGGGATAGGTAACAATGAGCAGTTCTTC. This sequence encodes CARTSGIGNNEQFF. V is TRBV2 and J is TRBJ2-1; 7 bases match TRBD2. V was clipped by 9 bases and J by 5 bases; unmatched bases: 10. The CDR3 spans 14 residues. In germline, CDR1 is SNHLY, CDR2 FYNNEI.

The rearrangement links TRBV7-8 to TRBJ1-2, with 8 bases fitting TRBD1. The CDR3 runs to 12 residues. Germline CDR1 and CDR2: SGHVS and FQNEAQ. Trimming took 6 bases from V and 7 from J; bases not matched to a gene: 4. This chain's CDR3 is CASRPGGVGYTF. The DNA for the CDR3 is TGTGCCAGCAGACCAGGGGGCGTTGGCTACACCTTC.

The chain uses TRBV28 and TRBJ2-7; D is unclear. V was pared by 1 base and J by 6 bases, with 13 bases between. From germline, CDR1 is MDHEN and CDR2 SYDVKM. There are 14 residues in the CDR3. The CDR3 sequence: CASSLFGPRVEQYF. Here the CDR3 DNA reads TGTGCCAGCAGTTTATTTGGGCCTCGTGTCGAGCAGTACTTC. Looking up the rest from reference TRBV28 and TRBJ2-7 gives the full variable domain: DVKVTQSSRYLVKRTGEKVFLECVQDMDHENMFWYRQDPGLGLRLIYFSYDVKMKEKGDIPEGYSVSREKKERFSLILESASTNQTSMYLCASSLFGPRVEQYFGPGTRLTVT.

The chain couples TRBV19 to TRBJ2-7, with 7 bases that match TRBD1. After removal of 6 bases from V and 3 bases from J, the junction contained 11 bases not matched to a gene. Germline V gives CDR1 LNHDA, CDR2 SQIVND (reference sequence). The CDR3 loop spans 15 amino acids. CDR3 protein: CASSLGGQTYYEQYF. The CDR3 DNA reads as TGTGCCAGTAGCCTTGGGGGACAGACCTACTACGAGCAGTACTTC.

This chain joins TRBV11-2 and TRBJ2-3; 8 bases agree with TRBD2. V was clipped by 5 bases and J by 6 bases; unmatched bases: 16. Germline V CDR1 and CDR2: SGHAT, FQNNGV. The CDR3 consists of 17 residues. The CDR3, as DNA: TGTGCCAGCAGCCCCGGGGTTACAAGCGGGAGAGGTGATACGCAGTATTTT. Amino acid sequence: CASSPGVTSGRGDTQYF.

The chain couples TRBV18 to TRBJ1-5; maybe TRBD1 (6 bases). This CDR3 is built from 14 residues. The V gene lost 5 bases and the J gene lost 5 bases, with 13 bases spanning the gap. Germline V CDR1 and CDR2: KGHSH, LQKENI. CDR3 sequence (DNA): TGTGCCAGCTCAGAAACAGGGCCTGATCAGCCCCAGCATTTT. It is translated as CASSETGPDQPQHF.

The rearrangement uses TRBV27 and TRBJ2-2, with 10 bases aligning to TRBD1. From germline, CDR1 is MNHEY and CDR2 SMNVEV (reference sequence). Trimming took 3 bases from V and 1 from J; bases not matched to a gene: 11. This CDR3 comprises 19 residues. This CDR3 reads CASSFSLRDRGENTGELFF. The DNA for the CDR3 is TGTGCCAGCAGTTTCAGCCTCCGGGACAGGGGCGAGAACACCGGGGAGCTGTTTTTT.

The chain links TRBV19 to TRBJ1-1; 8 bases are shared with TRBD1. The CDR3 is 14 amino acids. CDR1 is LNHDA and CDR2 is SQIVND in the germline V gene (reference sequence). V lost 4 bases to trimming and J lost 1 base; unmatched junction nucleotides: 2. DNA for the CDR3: TGTGCCAGTAGTACGCAGGGGGCGAACACTGAAGCTTTCTTT. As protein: CASSTQGANTEAFF. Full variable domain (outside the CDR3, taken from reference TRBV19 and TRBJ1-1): DGGITQSPKYLFRKEGQNVTLSCEQNLNHDAMYWYRQDPGQGLRLIYYSQIVNDFQKGDIAEGYSVSREKKESFPLTVTSAQKNPTAFYLCASSTQGANTEAFFGQGTRLTVV.

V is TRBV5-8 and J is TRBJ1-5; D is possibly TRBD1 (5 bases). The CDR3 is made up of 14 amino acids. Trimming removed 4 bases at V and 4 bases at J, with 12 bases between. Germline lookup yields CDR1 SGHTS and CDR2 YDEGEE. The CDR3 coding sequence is TGTGCCAGCAGCCTTCTGGGGGGAAATCAGCCCCAGCATTTT. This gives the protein CASSLLGGNQPQHF.

CDR3 residues: CASSLGLAGYNEQFF. The DNA for the CDR3 is TGTGCCAGCAGCTTGGGACTAGCGGGGTACAATGAGCAGTTCTTC. The chain couples TRBV5-5 to TRBJ2-1; the match to TRBD2 covers 11 bases. There are 15 residues in the CDR3. The V gene's germline CDR1 is SGHKS and CDR2 YYEKEE (reference sequence). With V trimmed by 0 bases and J by 4 bases, 0 bases remained unmatched.

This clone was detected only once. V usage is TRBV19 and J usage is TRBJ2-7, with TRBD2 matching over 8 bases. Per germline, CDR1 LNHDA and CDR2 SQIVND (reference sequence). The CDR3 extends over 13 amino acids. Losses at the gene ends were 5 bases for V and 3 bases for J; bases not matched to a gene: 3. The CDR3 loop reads CASSAAGGYEQYF. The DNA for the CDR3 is TGTGCCAGTAGTGCGGCGGGGGGCTACGAGCAGTACTTC.